This TCR beta chain derives from a study of T cells expressing NK-cell markers. Following a re-call of the 5' RACE reads, TCRdb has one entry per CDR3 protein and lacks DNA. The table for this sample gives 300,000 or so distinct CDR3 sequences. This CDR3 spans 14 amino acids. Germline V gives CDR1 SGHTA, CDR2 FQGNSA. The sequenced sample was blood T cells: a sorted CD56 or NKG2C T cell subset, CD4+ or CD8+ T cells, or bulk PBMC T cells (not recorded which). This TCR came from a woman between 18 and 70 years old in good health. The chain joins TRBV7-2 to TRBJ2-3. CDR3 residues: CASSLRTGADTQYF.